The clone carrying this T cell receptor beta chain was found once. Its antigen is as yet unknown. This record comes from a study of cytomegalovirus exposure and HLA in healthy donors. The study, taken as a whole, reports: Cytomegalovirus association was assigned to about 150 TCR beta chains. On later analysis, the bulk of CMV-associated TCR beta chains appeared to be HLA-restricted.

PCR used 60 Vbeta primers and 13 Jbeta primers. The method was immunoSEQ multiplex PCR; TCRdb's version includes in-frame clones alone and lacks a portion of them. The repertoire consists of some 120,000 clones, with 82% occurring once and the leading ten covering 11%. V lost 9 bases and J lost 1, with 10 bases in between. The V gene's germline CDR1 is MNHNS and CDR2 SASEGT. The CDR3 is made up of 13 amino acids. The rearrangement links TRBV6-1 to TRBJ2-1, with unresolved D. Sequencing was done on a sample of PBMCs. The clonotype originates from a male donor in good health and CMV-seropositive. CDR3 sequence (DNA): TGTGCCAGTTCCAGCGTTTCCTACAATGAGCAGTTCTTC. As protein: CASSSVSYNEQFF.